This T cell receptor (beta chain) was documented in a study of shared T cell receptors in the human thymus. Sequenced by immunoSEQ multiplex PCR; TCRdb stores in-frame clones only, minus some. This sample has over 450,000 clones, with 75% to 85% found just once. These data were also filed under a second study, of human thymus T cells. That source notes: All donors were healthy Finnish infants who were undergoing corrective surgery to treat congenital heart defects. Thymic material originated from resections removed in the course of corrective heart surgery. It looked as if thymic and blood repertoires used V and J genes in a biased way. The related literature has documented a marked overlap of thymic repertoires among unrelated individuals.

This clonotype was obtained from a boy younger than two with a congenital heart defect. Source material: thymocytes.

DNA for the CDR3: TGCGCCAGCAGCCGCCATGAGTACCTCTCTGGGGCCAACGTCCTGACTTTC. It yields the protein CASSRHEYLSGANVLTF. This chain joins TRBV4-3 and TRBJ2-6; D is uncertain. In germline, CDR1 is LGHNA, CDR2 YSLEER. The ends were cut back, 4 bases at V and 0 bases at J, with 13 bases in the middle. This CDR3 has 17 amino acids.